This T cell receptor beta chain is from a study of CD8+ T cells in alopecia areata. For the study at large: Those treated were given oral tofacitinib at 5 to 10 mg twice daily. Study-wide findings and caveats: Resident alphabeta T cells of normal skin are also sequenced in scalp samples.

Trimming stripped 10 bases from V and 0 bases from J, with 9 bases between. The CDR3 is made up of 12 amino acids. Germline V gene sequence: CDR1 MDHEN, CDR2 SYDVKM. RNA, once extracted, was reverse transcribed into cDNA for use as the sequencing template. TCRdb keeps only in-frame clones here, not all; method: immunoSEQ multiplex PCR. Of 120,000 to 150,000 clones listed, roughly 48% are singletons. Worth noting for this clone: Its specificity is not known.

Material for sequencing was CD4+ T cells sorted from blood. The TCR originated in a human donor with alopecia areata. The chain employs TRBV28 and TRBJ1-1, with D hard to call. The CDR3 spells CATNLMNTEAFF. CDR3 nucleotides: TGTGCCACCAATCTCATGAACACTGAAGCTTTCTTT.